This TCR beta chain emerged from a study of cytomegalovirus exposure and HLA in healthy donors. About this clone itself: As yet, its antigen is unknown.

Study-wide results and limits: An analysis was carried out at a later point. It showed that HLA-associated TCR beta chains were more clonally expanded than equally common non-associated chains. Later genetic work tied a missense DCLRE1C variant to beta-chain V and J trimming. Available immune exposure information was restricted to CMV serostatus only.

60 Vbeta and 13 Jbeta primers were used in PCR. Methods used by the authors: A follow-up analysis tallied about 80 million unique TCR beta chains, roughly 9.9 million shared. Clones were read by immunoSEQ multiplex PCR, and TCRdb kept only the in-frame ones, dropping some. V, J and clone size are those of that table, while D and trimming were read from the DNA. The sample has over 250,000 clones; approximately 70% are singletons. The TCR sequence derives from a female donor in good health and CMV-seronegative. The sample taken for sequencing was PBMCs.

The CDR3 sequence is CASSRRDRGNTIYF. CDR3 nucleotides: TGTGCCAGCAGCCGCCGGGACAGGGGAAACACCATATATTTT. The rearrangement uses TRBV6-5 and TRBJ1-3; 8 nucleotides agree with TRBD1. Germline CDR1 and CDR2: MNHEY and SVGAGI. V shed 6 bases, J shed 4 bases, and the junction held 5 bases outside the gene matches. The CDR3 length is 14 residues.